A single sample gave rise to the 32 T cell receptor beta chains below, sequenced in a study of T cell responses to AZD1222 COVID-19 vaccine. The protocol was immunoSEQ multiplex PCR, while the TCRdb copy is restricted to in-frame clones and leaves out a portion. The sample carries 120,000 or so clones, over 85% recorded once. Specimen: peripheral blood, collected 28 days after the second AZD1222 dose. The receptor set was obtained from an adult who received the AZD1222 COVID-19 vaccine.

The chain combines TRBV7-9 with TRBJ1-2; D uncertain. V lost 5 bases and J lost 5, with 15 bases in between. The germline CDR1 and CDR2 sequences are SEHNR and FQNEAQ (reference sequence). The CDR3 sequence is 14 residues long. In nucleotides, the CDR3 is TGTGCCAGCAGCCCCCCAGAGGCACTATATGGCTACACCTTC. It yields the protein CASSPPEALYGYTF.

The chain carries TRBV7-9 and TRBJ1-2, with D hard to call. The V gene lost 1 base and the J gene lost 2 bases, with 8 bases spanning the gap. CDR3 length equals 14 residues. The germline V gene encodes CDR1 SEHNR and CDR2 FQNEAQ (reference sequence). The CDR3 region has the DNA TGTGCCAGCAGCTTAGAGGCCCTCAACTATGGCTACACCTTC. Residues: CASSLEALNYGYTF.

The rearrangement uses TRBV30 and TRBJ1-5; D is unclear. V shed 0 bases and J shed 5 bases, with 11 bases lying between them. The CDR3 spans 14 residues. Germline V gene sequence: CDR1 GTSNPN, CDR2 SVGIG (reference sequence). CDR3 amino acids: CAWSVRVADQPQHF. The CDR3 region has the DNA TGTGCCTGGAGTGTACGAGTTGCGGATCAGCCCCAGCATTTT.

CDR3 sequence: CASSFSDLRGGFHGYTF. The DNA of the CDR3 is TGTGCCAGCAGCTTTTCCGACCTTCGAGGGGGGTTTCATGGCTACACCTTC. The V and J genes are TRBV5-8 and TRBJ1-2, with D maybe TRBD1 (6 bases). Trimming stripped 2 bases from V and 6 bases from J, with 23 bases between. The CDR3 has 17 residues. Germline V gene sequence: CDR1 SGHTS, CDR2 YDEGEE.

The gene calls are TRBV9 and TRBJ2-2, with 10 bases matching TRBD2. V was pared by 5 bases and J by 6 bases, with 4 bases of the junction left unmatched. CDR1 SGDLS and CDR2 YYNGEE come from the germline V gene. The CDR3 is 14 amino acids. CDR3 loop: CASRGLAGAGELFF. CDR3 nucleotides: TGTGCCAGCAGAGGCCTAGCGGGGGCCGGGGAGCTGTTTTTT.

This clone was found once. The chain carries TRBV6-5 and TRBJ1-2; D may be TRBD1 (5 bases). V shed 6 bases and J shed 7 bases, with 18 bases lying between them. The CDR3 loop spans 14 amino acids. Germline V CDR1 and CDR2: MNHEY, SVGAGI. CDR3 sequence (DNA): TGTGCCAGCAGGGTAAATGTGCAGGGAGGTGGCTACACCTTC. It encodes CASRVNVQGGGYTF.

The table lists this clone with a count of one. The chain combines TRBV9 with TRBJ1-6, with 9 bases aligning to TRBD1. The trim removed 4 bases at V and 10 bases at J, leaving 9 bases unmatched. This CDR3 has 15 residues. Germline V gives CDR1 SGDLS, CDR2 YYNGEE. The CDR3: CASSPEGDRVSPLHF. The CDR3 coding sequence is TGTGCCAGCAGCCCAGAAGGGGACAGGGTCTCACCCCTCCACTTT.

The V and J genes are TRBV5-4 and TRBJ2-3; 9 bases agree with TRBD2. Germline CDR1 is SGHNT and CDR2 is YYREEE (reference sequence). The J segment lost 5 bases and the V segment lost 3 bases, leaving 7 bases of the junction unmatched. The length of the CDR3 is 15 residues. The CDR3 nucleotides read TGTGCCAGCAGCTCGGGGACTAGCAGAGGAGATACGCAGTATTTT. Translated: CASSSGTSRGDTQYF.

The rearrangement links TRBV11-2 to TRBJ2-1; a weak D match, TRBD2 (7 bases). Looked up from germline, CDR1 is SGHAT and CDR2 is FQNNGV. The ends were cut back, 5 bases at V and 3 bases at J, with 17 bases in the middle. The CDR3 sequence is 16 residues long. The CDR3 sequence: CASSPSGGALYNEQFF. DNA for the CDR3: TGTGCCAGCAGCCCCTCTGGGGGGGCCCTCTACAATGAGCAGTTCTTC.

The gene calls are TRBV6-5 and TRBJ2-2; the D gene is possibly TRBD1 (6 bases). The CDR3 has 15 residues. V was clipped by 7 bases and J by 2 bases, with 14 bases between them. Germline V CDR1 and CDR2: MNHEY, SVGAGI. DNA for the CDR3: TGTGCCAGCAATTTACGTGGGGGCAACACCGGGGAGCTGTTTTTT. Protein sequence: CASNLRGGNTGELFF.

This chain links TRBV7-6 with TRBJ1-1, with 8 bases fitting TRBD1. The CDR3 sequence is 14 residues long. Germline assignment: CDR1 SGHVS and CDR2 FNYEAQ. V lost 5 bases and J lost 1; bases outside the gene matches: 3. CDR3 DNA sequence: TGTGCCAGCAGCATCGGACAGGGGAACACTGAAGCTTTCTTT. Amino acid sequence: CASSIGQGNTEAFF.

The chain has TRBV3-1 (or the pseudogene TRBV3-2) and TRBJ2-1; 12 bases are shared with TRBD2. Germline lookup yields CDR1 LGHDT and CDR2 YNNKEL (reference sequence). V lost 4 bases and J lost 8; bases outside the gene matches: 18. CDR3 length equals 19 residues. CDR3 sequence reads: CASSPTPRLAGASGDEQFF. The CDR3, as DNA: TGTGCCAGCAGCCCGACGCCCCGACTAGCGGGGGCCTCCGGCGATGAGCAGTTCTTC.

The chain has TRBV6-2 or TRBV6-3 and TRBJ2-7; no firm D call. This CDR3 has 13 residues. V was shortened by 0 bases and J by 2 bases, with 5 bases between the two germline ends. Germline V gene sequence: CDR1 MNHEY, CDR2 SVGEGT. As DNA, the CDR3 is TGTGCCAGCAGTTACTCCCAGACCTACGAGCAGTACTTC. The encoded protein is CASSYSQTYEQYF.

As regards this clone: Additional DNA sequences in this sample encode the identical CDR3. The V call is TRBV7-9, the J call TRBJ1-1, with D perhaps TRBD1 (5 bases). Germline CDR1 SEHNR, CDR2 FQNEAQ (reference sequence). The V gene lost 3 bases and the J gene lost 4 bases, with 9 bases spanning the gap. There are 13 residues in the CDR3. The CDR3 nucleotides read TGTGCCAGCAGCTTTGGGGGTGGCACTGAAGCTTTCTTT. It encodes CASSFGGGTEAFF.

The chain joins TRBV19 to TRBJ1-4, with TRBD1 as a possible D gene (5 bases). V was shortened by 4 bases and J by 7 bases, with 16 bases between the two germline ends. The CDR3 consists of 15 residues. Germline CDR1 and CDR2: LNHDA and SQIVND (reference sequence). The CDR3 nucleotides read TGTGCCAGTAGTAAGATTGGGGCTGGATCTGAAAAACTGTTTTTT. Protein: CASSKIGAGSEKLFF.

The chain links TRBV7-9 to TRBJ1-1; D uncertain. V was clipped by 0 bases and J by 1 base, with 9 bases between them. CDR1 and CDR2 from the germline V gene are SEHNR and FQNEAQ (reference sequence). This CDR3 region has 15 residues. CDR3 bases: TGTGCCAGCAGCTTAGCGCTTGGCAGGAACACTGAAGCTTTCTTT. Its protein is CASSLALGRNTEAFF.

This clone was seen a single time. The chain links TRBV6-5 to TRBJ1-2, with D uncertain. CDR1 and CDR2 (germline): MNHEY, SVGAGI. V dropped 0 bases and J dropped 3 bases, with 8 bases sitting between them. CDR3 length: 14 residues. Here the CDR3 reads CASSYSGRDYGYTF. The CDR3 nucleotides read TGTGCCAGCAGTTACTCCGGCAGAGACTATGGCTACACCTTC.

V gene TRBV30 combines with J gene TRBJ2-5, with a tentative D call TRBD2 (7 bases). CDR1 and CDR2 from the germline V gene are GTSNPN and SVGIG (reference sequence). The length of the CDR3 is 13 residues. V lost 8 bases, J lost 2 bases, and 15 bases lay in between. CDR3 in amino acids: CASSGGPQETQYF. The CDR3 DNA sequence: TGTGCCAGCTCCGGGGGGCCGCAAGAGACCCAGTACTTC.

This clone was observed once. The chain recombines TRBV3-1 (or the pseudogene TRBV3-2) with TRBJ2-7, with 7 bases lining up with TRBD1. Looked up from germline, CDR1 is LGHDT and CDR2 is YNNKEL (reference sequence). J was trimmed by 0 bases and V by 1 base; bases with no gene match: 0. The CDR3 runs to 14 residues. CDR3 sequence: CASSQGDSSYEQYF. The CDR3 DNA sequence: TGTGCCAGCAGCCAAGGGGACAGCTCCTACGAGCAGTACTTC.

Concerning this clone itself: This sample also contains other DNA sequences that code for the same CDR3. The J gene is TRBJ2-2, the V gene TRBV5-1; possible D gene TRBD1, 5 bases. Germline V CDR1 and CDR2: SGHRS, YFSETQ. Between the trimmed V and J ends, which lost 0 bases and 5 bases, there was a span of 5 bases. This CDR3 is 13 amino acids long. In DNA, the CDR3 is TGCGCCAGCAGCTTGGAGGGGACCGGGGAGCTGTTTTTT. Translating it yields CASSLEGTGELFF.

This chain uses TRBV2 with TRBJ2-7; D uncertain. V dropped 4 bases and J dropped 3 bases, with 16 bases sitting between them. Germline values: CDR1 SNHLY, CDR2 FYNNEI. There are 15 residues in the CDR3. CDR3 residues: CASSVLGGSSYEQYF. CDR3 nucleotides: TGTGCCAGCAGTGTTTTAGGTGGCTCAAGCTACGAGCAGTACTTC.

The count of this clone is one. The chain uses TRBV9 and TRBJ1-1, with a weak D call TRBD1 (5 bases). CDR1 is SGDLS and CDR2 is YYNGEE in the germline V gene. CDR3 length equals 17 residues. V lost 6 bases and J 0 bases, leaving 21 bases between the germline ends. The CDR3: CASIPPGQGGVNTEAFF. The CDR3 bases are TGTGCCAGCATCCCCCCGGGTCAGGGAGGGGTGAACACTGAAGCTTTCTTT. Looking up the rest from reference TRBV9 and TRBJ1-1 gives the full variable domain: DSGVTQTPKHLITATGQRVTLRCSPRSGDLSVYWYQQSLDQGLQFLIQYYNGEERAKGNILERFSAQQFPDLHSELNLSSLELGDSALYFCASIPPGQGGVNTEAFFGQGTRLTVV.

The chain is built from TRBV5-1 and TRBJ2-3; D perhaps matches TRBD2 (5 bases). V lost 4 bases and J lost 2, with 14 bases in between. The CDR3 runs to 15 residues. Per germline, CDR1 SGHRS and CDR2 YFSETQ. The CDR3 loop is CASSPDSMYTDTQYF. The CDR3 nucleotides are TGCGCCAGCAGCCCGGACTCAATGTACACAGATACGCAGTATTTT.

The chain joins TRBV6-2 or TRBV6-3 to TRBJ2-4; no definite D call. With 4 bases removed from V and 0 bases from J, the gap between germline ends came to 13 bases. The CDR3 consists of 16 residues. The V gene's germline CDR1 is MNHEY and CDR2 SVGEGT. The CDR3 loop is CASSFPGEIAKNIQYF. For the CDR3, the DNA is TGTGCCAGCAGTTTCCCAGGCGAGATAGCCAAAAACATTCAGTACTTC.

The chain uses TRBV6-5 and TRBJ2-5; possibly TRBD1 for D (5 bases). The CDR3 sequence is 13 residues long. Trimming removed 8 bases at V and 3 bases at J, with 13 bases between. Germline CDR1 is MNHEY and CDR2 is SVGAGI. As DNA, the CDR3 is TGTGCCAGCTCTGGCAGGGTTGAAGAGACCCAGTACTTC. Its translation is CASSGRVEETQYF.

The chain uses TRBV29-1 and TRBJ2-1; 8 bases map to TRBD1. Trimming took 3 bases from V and 0 from J; bases not matched to a gene: 4. CDR1 is SQVTM, CDR2 ANQGSEA, per germline. The CDR3 runs 15 residues. The CDR3 sequence is CSVDGQGNSYNEQFF. The CDR3 DNA reads as TGCAGCGTTGATGGACAGGGTAACTCCTACAATGAGCAGTTCTTC.

This clone was seen once. V and J are TRBV7-9 and TRBJ1-6; D unresolved. The CDR3 extends over 14 amino acids. CDR1 is SEHNR, CDR2 FQNEAQ, per germline (reference sequence). The ends were cut back, 3 bases at V and 9 bases at J, with 12 bases in the middle. CDR3: CASSLGIGGSPLHF. CDR3 nucleotides: TGTGCCAGCAGCTTGGGTATAGGAGGTTCACCCCTCCACTTT.

This rearrangement joins TRBV7-9 to TRBJ1-4; no definite D call. The CDR3 runs 14 residues. Germline V gene lookup returns CDR1 SEHNR and CDR2 FQNEAQ (reference sequence). V was pared by 5 bases and J by 4 bases, with 11 bases between. The CDR3 DNA follows: TGTGCCAGCAGCCCCCCGGCCCTTAATGAAAAACTGTTTTTT. Translation: CASSPPALNEKLFF.

On this clone: Other nucleotide sequences from this sample produce the same CDR3. The gene calls are TRBV6-2 or TRBV6-3 and TRBJ1-5, with D unclear. The germline V gene encodes CDR1 MNHEY and CDR2 SVGEGT. V dropped 3 bases and J dropped 5 bases, with 11 bases sitting between them. The CDR3 extends over 14 amino acids. Written as DNA, the CDR3 is TGTGCCAGCAGTTATGTTAATACGGATCAGCCCCAGCATTTT. It encodes CASSYVNTDQPQHF.

The chain links TRBV10-2 to TRBJ2-7; the match to TRBD2 covers 12 bases. After removal of 4 bases from V and 2 bases from J, the junction contained 6 bases not matched to a gene. The V gene's germline CDR1 is WSHSY and CDR2 SAAADI. This CDR3 region has 16 residues. In DNA form, the CDR3 reads TGCGCCAGCAGTGGTACTAGCGGGGGGCCGACCTACGAGCAGTACTTC. Translating it yields CASSGTSGGPTYEQYF.

The rearrangement joins TRBV29-1 to TRBJ2-1, with TRBD2 matching 7 bases. J was trimmed by 3 bases and V by 1 base; bases with no gene match: 6. This CDR3 has 15 residues. In germline, CDR1 is SQVTM, CDR2 ANQGSEA. DNA for the CDR3: TGCAGCGTTGAAGGCCTGGCGGGAGACTACAATGAGCAGTTCTTC. The encoded protein is CSVEGLAGDYNEQFF.

The V and J genes are TRBV3-1 (or the pseudogene TRBV3-2) and TRBJ1-2, with D hard to call. Germline CDR1 and CDR2: LGHDT and YNNKEL (reference sequence). With 4 bases removed from V and 6 bases from J, the gap between germline ends came to 9 bases. This CDR3 comprises 12 residues. The CDR3 sequence is CASSRGVDGYTF. The CDR3, as DNA: TGTGCCAGCAGCCGTGGGGTGGATGGCTACACCTTC.